The subject of this entry is one T cell receptor beta chain. Antigen: not known. The data originate from a study of shared clonotypes between healthy human individuals. Findings and limits, study-wide: Among donors, sharing of clonotypes was expected to be affected by sequencing depth.

Samples underwent the assay at deep level. Generated by immunoSEQ multiplex PCR, the TCRdb table keeps only in-frame clones and is missing some. The table has 450,000 to 650,000 clones, just over 75% seen once. There are 14 residues in the CDR3. Trimming at V came to 6 bases and at J to 7 bases, leaving 10 bases not matched to a gene. CDR1 and CDR2 from the germline V gene are ENHRY and SYGVKD. Source material: PBMCs. The clonotype originates from a woman in her thirties or forties in good health. Some clones in this sample may be carry-over from other donors' samples. The rearrangement links TRBV10-3 to TRBJ2-7; 9 bases align to TRBD1. Here the CDR3 reads CAIRPGQGIEEQYF. CDR3 nucleotide sequence: TGTGCCATCAGGCCGGGACAGGGTATAGAGGAGCAGTACTTC.